A single sample gave rise to the 26 T cell receptor beta chains below, sequenced in a study of beta chain features in type 1 diabetes. As every portion of the isolated RNA was reverse transcribed, the sequencing read expressed TCRB transcripts. Repertoires were generated with immunoSEQ multiplex PCR, while TCRdb's copy carries only in-frame clones and drops some. The sample consists of 350,000 to 450,000 clones, approximately 15% of them appearing once. The sample taken for sequencing was naive CD4+ T cells from blood. Receptors originate from a woman aged 18-29 years in good health.

This clone was seen a few times. The chain has TRBV5-1 and TRBJ1-5; D unclear. With 3 bases removed from V and 3 bases from J, the gap between germline ends came to 13 bases. This CDR3 has 15 amino acids. Germline V gene lookup returns CDR1 SGHRS and CDR2 YFSETQ. CDR3 in amino acids: CASSSLPGYNQPQHF. In DNA, the CDR3 is TGCGCCAGCAGCTCCCTCCCGGGATACAATCAGCCCCAGCATTTT.

The chain is built from TRBV11-2 and TRBJ2-2; 11 bases line up with TRBD1. This CDR3 has 15 residues. The germline gives CDR1 SGHAT, CDR2 FQNNGV. With 6 bases clipped from V and 4 bases from J, the junction kept 4 bases outside the gene matches. The CDR3 loop reads CASSAGTGGTGELFF. In DNA form, the CDR3 reads TGTGCCAGCAGTGCCGGGACAGGGGGCACCGGGGAGCTGTTTTTT.

J is TRBJ2-7 and V is TRBV6-1; 10 bases map to TRBD2. The CDR3 has 15 amino acids. V lost 6 bases and J lost 2; bases outside the gene matches: 7. CDR1 MNHNS and CDR2 SASEGT come from the germline V gene. The CDR3, as DNA: TGTGCCAGCAGGGAAACTAGCGGGGTCACCTACGAGCAGTACTTC. It yields the protein CASRETSGVTYEQYF.

This clone was observed a few times. J is TRBJ2-1 and V is TRBV5-1, with 9 bases matching TRBD1. This CDR3 region has 15 residues. The ends lost 3 bases at V and 4 bases at J; junction bases unmatched: 5. Germline-derived CDR1 and CDR2 are SGHRS and YFSETQ. The DNA for the CDR3 is TGCGCCAGCAGCTCACAGGGGGCGGTGTACAATGAGCAGTTCTTC. Translation: CASSSQGAVYNEQFF. The whole variable domain, filled in from reference TRBV5-1 and TRBJ2-1, reads KAGVTQTPRYLIKTRGQQVTLSCSPISGHRSVSWYQQTPGQGLQFLFEYFSETQRNKGNFPGRFSGRQFSNSRSEMNVSTLELGDSALYLCASSSQGAVYNEQFFGPGTRLTVL.

The chain links TRBV6-5 to TRBJ1-5; a weak D match, TRBD1 (5 bases). Germline values: CDR1 MNHEY, CDR2 SVGAGI. The CDR3 is 14 amino acids. Trimming took 5 bases from V and 3 from J, leaving 11 bases between them. The DNA for the CDR3 is TGTGCCAGCAGTCTCGGAGGGACCAATCAGCCCCAGCATTTT. It translates to CASSLGGTNQPQHF.

This clone was picked up one time. The chain is built from TRBV7-3 and TRBJ2-5; D gene uncertain. The CDR3 has 13 amino acids. CDR1 SGHTA and CDR2 FQGTGA come from the germline V gene. The germline V and J ends were trimmed by 1 base and 4 bases, with 7 bases remaining between them. The CDR3 DNA follows: TGTGCCAGCAGCTTAAGGGCCAGAGAGACCCAGTACTTC. Residues: CASSLRARETQYF.

The rearrangement joins TRBV18 to TRBJ2-2; weak D call: TRBD1 (6 bases). This CDR3 comprises 15 residues. Germline V lookup: CDR1 KGHSH, CDR2 LQKENI. V lost 0 bases and J lost 2, with 7 bases in between. CDR3 DNA sequence: TGTGCCAGCTCACCACCTGGGACAAACACCGGGGAGCTGTTTTTT. It is translated as CASSPPGTNTGELFF.

The rearrangement uses TRBV9 and TRBJ2-7, with TRBD1 as a possible D gene (6 bases). Germline V lookup: CDR1 SGDLS, CDR2 YYNGEE. The germline V and J ends were trimmed by 3 bases and 4 bases, with 20 bases remaining between them. This CDR3 is 16 amino acids long. CDR3 nucleotides: TGTGCCAGCAGCGCCTCCGCAGGGGCCCGTCGGTACGAGCAGTACTTC. Translation: CASSASAGARRYEQYF.

The rearrangement joins TRBV30 to TRBJ1-5; D gene uncertain. The V end lost 0 bases, the J end lost 5 bases, and 11 bases lay between the germline ends. The CDR3 totals 14 residues. Germline assignment: CDR1 GTSNPN and CDR2 SVGIG (reference sequence). CDR3: CAWSVRGNHQPQHF. CDR3 nucleotide sequence: TGTGCCTGGAGTGTACGAGGGAATCATCAGCCCCAGCATTTT. Complete variable domain (other parts from reference TRBV30 and TRBJ1-5): SQTIHQWPATLVQPVGSPLSLECTVEGTSNPNLYWYRQAAGRGLQLLFYSVGIGQISSEVPQNLSASRPQDRQFILSSKKLLLSDSGFYLCAWSVRGNHQPQHFGDGTRLSIL.

The table lists this clone with a few counts. This chain connects TRBV5-1 to TRBJ2-2; TRBD1 agrees at 7 bases. J was trimmed by 6 bases and V by 6 bases; bases with no gene match: 11. CDR3 length equals 15 residues. Germline assignment: CDR1 SGHRS and CDR2 YFSETQ. DNA of the CDR3: TGCGCCAGCATTTGGGGACAGCCAAGAGCCGGGGAGCTGTTTTTT. It encodes CASIWGQPRAGELFF.

This clone appeared a few times. The chain couples TRBV30 to TRBJ1-1, with a tentative D call TRBD1 (5 bases). V was cut by 0 bases and J by 6 bases, with 11 bases left in between. This CDR3 contains 13 residues. Germline CDR1 is GTSNPN and CDR2 is SVGIG (reference sequence). The CDR3 coding sequence is TGTGCCTGGAGTGTACGGGGGACGGCTGAAGCTTTCTTT. Its protein is CAWSVRGTAEAFF.

This clone was seen a few times. The chain carries TRBV7-2 and TRBJ2-7, with D possibly matching TRBD1 (6 bases). The CDR3 is 14 amino acids. V was cut by 0 bases and J by 6 bases, with 12 bases left in between. Germline CDR1 reads SGHTA; CDR2 reads FQGNSA. The CDR3 protein is CASSLAGTRGEQYF. CDR3 in DNA: TGTGCCAGCAGCTTAGCGGGAACCAGGGGCGAGCAGTACTTC.

The chain employs TRBV2 and TRBJ2-7; D remains ambiguous. The CDR3 is 10 residues long. The V gene's germline CDR1 is SNHLY and CDR2 FYNNEI. Trimming shortened V by 8 bases and J by 4 bases, and 6 bases separated the two germline ends. This chain's CDR3 is CASGPYEQYF. The CDR3 nucleotides are TGTGCCAGCGGGCCTTACGAGCAGTACTTC. Full variable domain (rest looked up from reference TRBV2 and TRBJ2-7): EPEVTQTPSHQVTQMGQEVILRCVPISNHLYFYWYRQILGQKVEFLVSFYNNEISEKSEIFDDQFSVERPDGSNFTLKIRSTKLEDSAMYFCASGPYEQYFGPGTRLTVT.

The rearrangement uses TRBV7-2 and TRBJ2-3; TRBD2 matches at 10 bases. The germline V gene encodes CDR1 SGHTA and CDR2 FQGNSA. V lost 4 bases, J lost 3 bases, and 7 bases stayed unmatched. This CDR3 has 16 amino acids. The CDR3: CASSSLAGVRTDTQYF. The CDR3, as DNA: TGTGCCAGCAGCTCCCTAGCGGGAGTTAGGACAGATACGCAGTATTTT.

This clone has just a few counts. Within the sample, other DNA sequences also encode this same CDR3. J is TRBJ2-7 and V is TRBV28; D is unresolved. The CDR3 totals 12 residues. Germline V gene lookup returns CDR1 MDHEN and CDR2 SYDVKM. V shed 4 bases and J shed 3 bases, with 7 bases lying between them. The CDR3 DNA reads TGTGCCAGCAGTTCCCCCCTCTACGAGCAGTACTTC. The encoded protein is CASSSPLYEQYF.

This chain uses TRBV7-2 with TRBJ2-7; 7 nucleotides agree with TRBD2. The CDR3 spans 17 residues. J was trimmed by 0 bases and V by 1 base; bases with no gene match: 9. Germline V gene lookup returns CDR1 SGHTA and CDR2 FQGNSA. The CDR3 DNA reads TGTGCCAGCAGCTTAGACGGGAGGACCCTAAGCTCCTACGAGCAGTACTTC. As protein: CASSLDGRTLSSYEQYF. The full variable domain, in which reference TRBV7-2 and TRBJ2-7 provide the parts outside the CDR3, is GAGVSQSPSNKVTEKGKDVELRCDPISGHTALYWYRQSLGQGLEFLIYFQGNSAPDKSGLPSDRFSAERTGGSVSTLTIQRTQQEDSAVYLCASSLDGRTLSSYEQYFGPGTRLTVT.

CDR3 nucleotides: TGTGCCACCAGCAGAGAAGATAGGGGACTTCAGCCCCAGCATTTT. Residues: CATSREDRGLQPQHF. The V gene is TRBV15, the J gene TRBJ1-5; tentative D call: TRBD1 (5 bases). There are 15 residues in the CDR3. CDR1 is LNHNV, CDR2 YYDKDF, per germline (reference sequence). The ends were cut back, 0 bases at V and 6 bases at J, with 12 bases in the middle.

This clone was detected a few times. This sequence joins TRBV29-1 and TRBJ1-4; D uncertain. V lost 4 bases, J lost 4 bases, and 10 bases lay in between. CDR1 SQVTM and CDR2 ANQGSEA come from the germline V gene. The CDR3 sequence is 13 residues long. In DNA form, the CDR3 reads TGCAGCGTTGCTCGGGGAAATAATGAAAAACTGTTTTTT. Amino acid sequence: CSVARGNNEKLFF.

V usage is TRBV30 and J usage is TRBJ1-4, with D possibly matching TRBD1 (6 bases). V lost 1 base, J lost 8 bases, and 11 bases lay in between. CDR3 size: 13 residues. Per the germline V gene, CDR1 is GTSNPN and CDR2 is SVGIG (reference sequence). The CDR3 region has the DNA TGTGCCTGGAGTGCCGGACAGCCGGAAAAACTGTTTTTT. Amino acid sequence: CAWSAGQPEKLFF.

The table lists this clone with a few counts. V usage is TRBV28 and J usage is TRBJ1-4, with D perhaps matching TRBD1 (5 bases). Looked up from germline, CDR1 is MDHEN and CDR2 is SYDVKM. The CDR3 consists of 14 residues. The V and J ends lost 11 bases and 4 bases respectively, with 17 bases between them. CDR3 in amino acids: CAPHGQGNNEKLFF. The CDR3 DNA follows: TGTGCCCCACACGGGCAGGGAAATAATGAAAAACTGTTTTTT.

The sample holds a few counts of this clone. The V gene is TRBV30, the J gene TRBJ2-7; 9 nucleotides match TRBD2. Germline loops: CDR1 GTSNPN, CDR2 SVGIG (reference sequence). J gave up 3 bases and V 3 bases, and 6 bases lay outside the gene matches. CDR3 length: 14 amino acids. The CDR3 spells CAWRISGSGYEQYF. The CDR3 DNA reads as TGTGCCTGGAGGATTAGCGGGAGCGGCTACGAGCAGTACTTC. The whole variable domain, remainder taken from reference TRBV30 and TRBJ2-7, is SQTIHQWPATLVQPVGSPLSLECTVEGTSNPNLYWYRQAAGRGLQLLFYSVGIGQISSEVPQNLSASRPQDRQFILSSKKLLLSDSGFYLCAWRISGSGYEQYFGPGTRLTVT.

This clone turned up a few times. The V and J genes are TRBV20-1 and TRBJ2-3; unclear D gene. This CDR3 has 8 residues. CDR1 is DFQATT, CDR2 SNEGSKA, per germline (reference sequence). The V and J ends lost 5 bases and 9 bases respectively, with 3 bases between them. CDR3 nucleotides: TGCAGTGCTTCGACGCAGTATTTT. Protein: CSASTQYF.

This clone was counted only a few times. Written as DNA, the CDR3 is TGTGCCAGCAGCTCCCTGCCGGGGGCGAACACCGGGGAGCTGTTTTTT. Translation gives CASSSLPGANTGELFF. The gene calls are TRBV7-3 and TRBJ2-2, with D possibly TRBD2 on 6 matching bases. CDR3 length equals 16 residues. Germline V gene lookup returns CDR1 SGHTA and CDR2 FQGTGA. Trimming shortened V by 4 bases and J by 0 bases, and 12 bases separated the two germline ends.

This clone was seen more than once but under ten times. The chain couples TRBV7-9 to TRBJ2-1, with D maybe TRBD1 (6 bases). The CDR3 totals 14 residues. V lost 6 bases to trimming and J lost 2 bases, with 11 bases between them. CDR1 SEHNR and CDR2 FQNEAQ come from the germline V gene (reference sequence). Here the CDR3 DNA reads TGTGCCAGCAGTGATGGACAGACCTACAATGAGCAGTTCTTC. It specifies CASSDGQTYNEQFF.

The CDR3, as DNA: TGTGCCAGCAGTGAACGCAGACGGGATGGCTACACCTTC. Translated: CASSERRRDGYTF. The chain recombines TRBV6-1 with TRBJ1-2; D call uncertain. CDR1 and CDR2 (germline): MNHNS, SASEGT. V was clipped by 2 bases and J by 6 bases, with 10 bases between them. This CDR3 comprises 13 residues.

This clone has more than one count but fewer than ten. The V gene is TRBV25-1, the J gene TRBJ1-2; 9 bases fit TRBD1. J was trimmed by 6 bases and V by 4 bases; bases with no gene match: 9. The CDR3 length is 15 residues. CDR1 and CDR2 (germline): MGHDK, SYGVNS. DNA of the CDR3: TGTGCCAGCAGTGCGACGGGGACAGGGAGCGATGGCTACACCTTC. Its protein is CASSATGTGSDGYTF.